This entry lists 29 T cell receptor beta chains sequenced from one sample in a study of PD-1 blockade in classical Hodgkin lymphoma. Every single patient, without exception, relapsed after autologous stem cell transplantation, and brentuximab vedotin exposure varied. Sequenced by immunoSEQ multiplex PCR; TCRdb stores in-frame clones only, minus some. Among about 98,000 clones, roughly 80% were seen once, and the ten largest hold approximately 15%. The input for sequencing was peripheral blood mononuclear cells (PBMCs), taken before the second cycle of nivolumab. These receptors came from a human donor with classical Hodgkin lymphoma.

This clone was observed many times. This rearrangement joins TRBV4-2 to TRBJ2-7, with D unresolved. Trimming stripped 1 base from V and 3 bases from J, with 7 bases between. From germline, CDR1 is LGHNA and CDR2 YNFKEQ. The CDR3 covers 13 residues. The DNA for the CDR3 is TGTGCCAGCAGCCAAGTACACCTCTACGAGCAGTACTTC. It encodes CASSQVHLYEQYF.

The chain has TRBV9 and TRBJ2-3, with D perhaps TRBD1 (5 bases). The germline V gene has CDR1 SGDLS and CDR2 YYNGEE. The V end lost 0 bases, the J end lost 6 bases, and 8 bases lay between the germline ends. The CDR3 runs 13 residues. CDR3 coding DNA: TGTGCCAGCAGCGTAGGGCAGGGTGATACGCAGTATTTT. Translating it yields CASSVGQGDTQYF.

This clone has more than one count but fewer than ten. The V call is TRBV2, the J call TRBJ2-6; the D gene is possibly TRBD2 (7 bases). The CDR3 is 16 residues long. Germline CDR1 and CDR2: SNHLY and FYNNEI. V dropped 4 bases and J dropped 1 base, with 11 bases sitting between them. CDR3 bases: TGTGCCAGCAGTGTGGGGGGGCGGTCTGGGGCCAACGTCCTGACTTTC. It is translated as CASSVGGRSGANVLTF.

The genes are TRBV13 and TRBJ2-5, with TRBD2 identical over 8 bases. The J call is uncertain, as TRBJ2-7 better fits the DNA end. The length of the CDR3 is 14 residues. Germline V gene lookup returns CDR1 PRHDT and CDR2 FYEKMQ (reference sequence). CDR3 sequence: CAVHPGGRPYEQYF. CDR3 bases: TGTGCCGTACACCCGGGAGGGAGACCCTACGAGCAGTACTTC.

By proportion, this clone is medium-sized. In nucleotides, the CDR3 is TGTGCCAGCAGTAACACCAAGTCGGGACAGGGGGCCTACGAGCAGTACTTC. This codes for CASSNTKSGQGAYEQYF. This rearrangement joins TRBV14 to TRBJ2-7; 11 nucleotides match TRBD1. Germline V gives CDR1 SGHDN, CDR2 FVKESK. The CDR3 has 17 amino acids. V lost 6 bases and J lost 2; bases outside the gene matches: 12.

Notes on this clone: Other DNA sequences in this specimen translate into the identical CDR3. V gene TRBV19 combines with J gene TRBJ2-5; D is possibly TRBD1 (5 bases). From germline, CDR1 is LNHDA and CDR2 SQIVND (reference sequence). CDR3 length equals 12 residues. V lost 3 bases and J 4 bases, leaving 6 bases between the germline ends. CDR3 residues: CASSIRGETQYF. CDR3 bases: TGTGCCAGTAGTATTAGGGGAGAGACCCAGTACTTC.

The chain couples TRBV2 to TRBJ1-1; possible D gene TRBD1, 5 bases. The V end lost 6 bases, the J end lost 3 bases, and 11 bases lay between the germline ends. The length of the CDR3 is 13 residues. The germline V gene encodes CDR1 SNHLY and CDR2 FYNNEI. CDR3 residues: CASSLGQYTEAFF. The CDR3 DNA is TGTGCCAGCAGCTTGGGGCAGTACACTGAAGCTTTCTTT.

The CDR3 loop is CASSVEGTEAFF. The CDR3 DNA follows: TGTGCCAGCAGTGTTGAAGGTACTGAAGCTTTCTTT. The chain carries TRBV6-1 and TRBJ1-1, with D hard to call. The germline V gene has CDR1 MNHNS and CDR2 SASEGT. Trimming cost V 4 bases and J 5 bases, with 8 bases left between them. The CDR3 is 12 residues long.

The sample holds one count of this clone. The chain recombines TRBV7-9 with TRBJ2-3, with 8 bases that match TRBD2. The CDR3 contains 16 residues. Looked up from germline, CDR1 is SEHNR and CDR2 is FQNEAQ (reference sequence). Unmatched junction bases numbered 9, after V lost 5 bases and J lost 2 bases. The CDR3 here is CASSPRRREATDTQYF. CDR3 bases: TGTGCCAGCAGCCCACGACGGCGGGAGGCCACAGATACGCAGTATTTT.

The genes are TRBV9 and TRBJ1-4; D gene unclear. Between the trimmed V and J ends, which lost 0 bases and 5 bases, there was a span of 11 bases. The CDR3 runs to 15 residues. Germline CDR1 is SGDLS and CDR2 is YYNGEE. The CDR3 spells CASSVAPTDNEKLFF. The CDR3 DNA follows: TGTGCCAGCAGCGTAGCCCCGACGGACAATGAAAAACTGTTTTTT.

J is TRBJ2-3 and V is TRBV12-5; no clear D. V was pared by 1 base and J by 3 bases, with 14 bases between. CDR1 and CDR2 (germline): LGHNT, FRNRAP. There are 16 residues in the CDR3. CDR3 sequence reads: CASGLGANEVTDTQYF. The CDR3 DNA reads as TGTGCTAGTGGTTTGGGGGCAAACGAAGTGACAGATACGCAGTATTTT.

V and J are TRBV27 and TRBJ2-1, with 7 bases that match TRBD2. This CDR3 has 15 amino acids. CDR1 and CDR2 from the germline V gene are MNHEY and SMNVEV (reference sequence). V gave up 3 bases and J gave up 9 bases; unmatched junction bases: 11. CDR3 loop: CASSFLAGAFGEQFF. The CDR3 nucleotides read TGTGCCAGCAGTTTCCTCGCGGGAGCTTTCGGTGAGCAGTTCTTC.

The chain joins TRBV30 to TRBJ2-1; 8 nucleotides align to TRBD1. The CDR3 totals 13 residues. The germline gives CDR1 GTSNPN, CDR2 SVGIG (reference sequence). Unmatched junction bases numbered 1, after V lost 0 bases and J lost 6 bases. The CDR3 nucleotides read TGTGCCTGGAGTGTACAGGGGGGCAATGAGCAGTTCTTC. It yields the protein CAWSVQGGNEQFF.

This chain connects TRBV5-8 to TRBJ2-4; D is unresolved. The CDR3 covers 12 residues. Germline V CDR1 and CDR2: SGHTS, YDEGEE. V lost 2 bases and J lost 7, with 7 bases in between. The CDR3 DNA is TGTGCCAGCAGCTTTTCCGGGAACATTCAGTACTTC. Translating it yields CASSFSGNIQYF.

This clone turned up a few times. The chain carries TRBV5-1 and TRBJ2-5; 9 nucleotides line up with TRBD2. V dropped 2 bases and J dropped 2; count of bases not matched to a gene: 4. CDR1 is SGHRS and CDR2 is YFSETQ in the germline V gene. This CDR3 has 15 amino acids. The CDR3 DNA reads as TGCGCCAGCAGCTTAGCGGGAGGCCGACAAGAGACCCAGTACTTC. Its protein is CASSLAGGRQETQYF.

The chain uses TRBV5-1 and TRBJ2-6; TRBD2 aligns across 9 bases. The CDR3 has 19 amino acids. From germline, CDR1 is SGHRS and CDR2 YFSETQ. With 0 bases clipped from V and 4 bases from J, the junction kept 11 bases outside the gene matches. CDR3 in amino acids: CASSLVAGGPSTGANVLTF. In DNA form, the CDR3 reads TGCGCCAGCAGCTTGGTGGCGGGAGGGCCCTCGACCGGGGCCAACGTCCTGACTTTC.

This clone was seen a handful of times. The rearrangement links TRBV19 to TRBJ1-1; TRBD1 matches 9 bases. V gave up 8 bases and J gave up 1 base; unmatched junction bases: 2. Germline CDR1 LNHDA, CDR2 SQIVND (reference sequence). The CDR3 is 13 amino acids. CDR3 loop: CASGDRANTEAFF. CDR3 in DNA: TGTGCCAGTGGGGACAGGGCGAACACTGAAGCTTTCTTT.

The V and J genes are TRBV18 and TRBJ2-7; D is ambiguous. From germline, CDR1 is KGHSH and CDR2 LQKENI. Trimming cost V 0 bases and J 2 bases, with 8 bases left between them. The CDR3 totals 14 residues. CDR3 coding DNA: TGTGCCAGCTCACCACCGGGTGAACCCTACGAGCAGTACTTC. Its protein product is CASSPPGEPYEQYF.

The chain couples TRBV29-1 to TRBJ1-4; 8 bases are shared with TRBD1. This CDR3 is 13 amino acids long. The junction had 6 bases not matched to a gene; V was cut back by 4 bases and J by 8 bases. Germline lookup yields CDR1 SQVTM and CDR2 ANQGSEA. The CDR3: CSVGQGRLEKLFF. The CDR3 coding sequence is TGCAGCGTTGGACAGGGGAGGTTGGAAAAACTGTTTTTT.

The rearrangement joins TRBV5-1 to TRBJ1-2; 9 positions agree with TRBD1. Germline V gene sequence: CDR1 SGHRS, CDR2 YFSETQ. The CDR3 sequence is 14 residues long. The J segment lost 5 bases and the V segment lost 4 bases, leaving 6 bases of the junction unmatched. The CDR3 DNA is TGCGCCAGCAGCAGGGACAGGGAAGGGTATGGCTACACCTTC. Amino acid sequence: CASSRDREGYGYTF.

The rearrangement uses TRBV2 and TRBJ1-5; D is perhaps TRBD1 (6 bases). CDR3 length: 14 amino acids. CDR1 is SNHLY, CDR2 FYNNEI, per germline. V was pared by 3 bases and J by 4 bases, with 10 bases between. The CDR3 here is CASSDRTANQPQHF. CDR3 DNA sequence: TGTGCCAGCAGTGATCGGACAGCTAATCAGCCCCAGCATTTT.

This chain joins TRBV5-1 and TRBJ1-2; D gene uncertain. The germline gives CDR1 SGHRS, CDR2 YFSETQ. The V and J ends lost 2 bases and 6 bases respectively, with 14 bases between them. The CDR3 covers 14 residues. CDR3 region: CASSFNTPLDGYTF. The CDR3 nucleotides read TGCGCCAGCAGCTTTAACACCCCCCTGGATGGCTACACCTTC.

A few counts support this clone. The rearrangement uses TRBV5-4 and TRBJ1-3; no firm D call. This CDR3 comprises 15 residues. V gave up 0 bases and J gave up 1 base, with 8 bases separating them. Germline V gene data show CDR1 as SGHNT and CDR2 as YYREEE (reference sequence). Here the CDR3 reads CASSLGPSSGNTIYF. The DNA of the CDR3 is TGTGCCAGCAGCTTGGGACCCAGTTCTGGAAACACCATATATTTT.

V is TRBV7-2 and J is TRBJ1-2; tentatively, D is TRBD1 (6 bases). The CDR3 consists of 14 residues. Trimming cost V 5 bases and J 5 bases, with 15 bases left between them. The V gene's germline CDR1 is SGHTA and CDR2 FQGNSA. This CDR3 reads CASSHRQALYGYTF. In DNA, the CDR3 is TGTGCCAGCAGCCATAGACAGGCTTTGTATGGCTACACCTTC.

The CDR3 spells CSGGGLASGYNEQFF. DNA of the CDR3: TGCAGCGGTGGCGGGTTAGCTAGCGGGTACAATGAGCAGTTCTTC. J is TRBJ2-1 and V is TRBV29-1; 8 nucleotides match TRBD2. Germline V lookup: CDR1 SQVTM, CDR2 ANQGSEA. After removal of 7 bases from V and 4 bases from J, the junction contained 12 bases not matched to a gene. There are 15 residues in the CDR3.

The table lists this clone with a few counts. The chain couples TRBV9 to TRBJ2-1, with unresolved D. The length of the CDR3 is 16 residues. CDR1 and CDR2 (germline): SGDLS, YYNGEE. Trimming cost V 0 bases and J 0 bases, with 10 bases left between them. CDR3 protein: CASSVGLRGSYNEQFF. In DNA form, the CDR3 reads TGTGCCAGCAGCGTAGGGTTAAGAGGCTCCTACAATGAGCAGTTCTTC.

The chain carries TRBV25-1 and TRBJ1-3, with D uncertain. In germline, CDR1 is MGHDK, CDR2 SYGVNS. The CDR3 runs to 11 residues. Trimming cost V 3 bases and J 4 bases, with 1 base left between them. The CDR3 bases are TGTGCCAGCAGTGACGGAAACACCATATATTTT. Amino acids: CASSDGNTIYF.

The chain employs TRBV5-5 and TRBJ2-5; a weak D match, TRBD2 (5 bases). The V gene's germline CDR1 is SGHKS and CDR2 YYEKEE (reference sequence). The CDR3 length is 13 residues. V lost 4 bases and J 0 bases, leaving 7 bases between the germline ends. The CDR3 loop is CASSHGDQETQYF. CDR3 coding DNA: TGTGCCAGCAGCCACGGGGACCAAGAGACCCAGTACTTC.

This clone appeared a single time. The chain is built from TRBV6-5 and TRBJ2-6; D is tentatively TRBD1 or TRBD2 (5 bases each). The CDR3 covers 15 residues. CDR1 MNHEY and CDR2 SVGAGI come from the germline V gene. V lost 6 bases and J lost 2, with 11 bases in between. This chain's CDR3 is CASSRAGTGANVLTF. CDR3 bases: TGTGCCAGCAGCAGGGCCGGGACTGGGGCCAACGTCCTGACTTTC.